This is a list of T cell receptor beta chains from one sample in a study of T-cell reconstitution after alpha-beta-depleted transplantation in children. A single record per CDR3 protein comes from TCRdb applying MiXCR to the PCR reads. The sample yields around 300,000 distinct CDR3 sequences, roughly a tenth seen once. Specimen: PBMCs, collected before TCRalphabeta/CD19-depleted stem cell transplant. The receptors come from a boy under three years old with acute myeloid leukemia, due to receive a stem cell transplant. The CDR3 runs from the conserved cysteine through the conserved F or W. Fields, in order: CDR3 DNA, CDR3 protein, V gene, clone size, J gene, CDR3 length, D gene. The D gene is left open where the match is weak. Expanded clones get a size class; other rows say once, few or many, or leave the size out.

TGCAGTGCTAGCCGGACAGCCGCGAACACCGGGGAGCTGTTTTTT,CSASRTAANTGELFF,TRBV20-1,many,TRBJ2-2,15,.
TGTGCCAGCAGTTACCCGGGACAGCCCTACGACCAGTACTTC,CASSYPGQPYDQYF,TRBV6-5,many,TRBJ2-5,14,TRBD1
TGTGCCATCGGGACCCTGAACACAGATACGCAGTATTTT,CAIGTLNTDTQYF,TRBV10-3,many,TRBJ2-3,13,.
TGCGCCAGCAGCTTGGGACACCTACAAGAGACCCAGTACTTC,CASSLGHLQETQYF,TRBV5-1,many,TRBJ2-5,14,.
TGCGCCAGCAGCTTGGCCGCCTTCTACGAGCAGTACTTC,CASSLAAFYEQYF,TRBV5-1,many,TRBJ2-7,13,.
TGCAGTGCTGACCCCGGTGGAGTACGCCCCGCCGAGCAGTACTTC,CSADPGGVRPAEQYF,TRBV20-1,many,TRBJ2-7,15,.
TGCAGTGCTAGAGAGGCGGGACAGCTTAATGAAAAACTGTTTTTT,CSAREAGQLNEKLFF,TRBV20-1,many,TRBJ1-4,15,TRBD1
TGTGCCAGCAGACGGACAGGGGGCAGCGAGCAGTTCTTC,CASRRTGGSEQFF,TRBV28,many,TRBJ2-1,13,TRBD1
TGTGCCAGCAGCCATGCGAGGGGCACCGGGGAGCTGTTTTTT,CASSHARGTGELFF,TRBV14,many,TRBJ2-2,14,.
TGTGCCAGCAGCCCGTATTATGCGGACAGGGATCAGTACTTC,CASSPYYADRDQYF,TRBV14,few,TRBJ2-7,14,TRBD1
TGCAGCGTTGAACCAGATACGCAGTATTTT,CSVEPDTQYF,TRBV29-1,many,TRBJ2-3,10,.
TGTGCCACCAGTGACACTAGCGGGTCAAACACCGGGGAGCTGTTTTTT,CATSDTSGSNTGELFF,TRBV24-1,many,TRBJ2-2,16,TRBD2
TGCAGTGCTACGCGGTCACTGAACACCGGGGAGCTGTTTTTT,CSATRSLNTGELFF,TRBV20-1,many,TRBJ2-2,14,.
TGCGCCAGCAGTCCCGGGACAGGGAACGAGCAGTACTTC,CASSPGTGNEQYF,TRBV10-2,many,TRBJ2-7,13,TRBD1
TGTGCCAGCAGCTTAGATCGGGTTGCCACCAATGAGCAGTTCTTC,CASSLDRVATNEQFF,TRBV7-2,many,TRBJ2-1,15,.
TGCGCCAGCAGCTTCCTAGGACAGGGGAACGGTAATTCACCCCTCCACTTT,CASSFLGQGNGNSPLHF,TRBV5-1,.,TRBJ1-6,17,TRBD1
TGCAGCTTCTGGACAGATATAACAGATACGCAGTATTTT,CSFWTDITDTQYF,TRBV29-1,many,TRBJ2-3,13,.
TGTGCCAGCAGCTTGGAAGCGGTCTCCTACAATGAGCAGTTCTTC,CASSLEAVSYNEQFF,TRBV7-2,many,TRBJ2-1,15,.
TGCAGTGCTAGGGGGGGCACTGAAGCTTTCTTT,CSARGGTEAFF,TRBV20-1,many,TRBJ1-1,11,.
TGTGCCAGCAGCGACGGAGGCGGTACGCAGTATTTT,CASSDGGGTQYF,TRBV9,many,TRBJ2-3,12,.
TGTGCCATTTCGACAGGTCCCCATCAGCCCCAGCATTTT,CAISTGPHQPQHF,TRBV12-3/TRBV12-4,many,TRBJ1-5,13,.
TGTGCCAGCAGATTCATCGGGACAGGTGGGGAGTTCTTC,CASRFIGTGGEFF,TRBV21-1,many,TRBJ2-1,13,.
TGTGCCAGCAGAGGGACAGGGGGCCGGGAGCAGTTCTTC,CASRGTGGREQFF,TRBV28,many,TRBJ2-1,13,TRBD1
TGCAGCGTTGGTTTAGTTTCCTACGAGCAGTACTTC,CSVGLVSYEQYF,TRBV29-1,many,TRBJ2-7,12,.
TGCGCCAGCAGCCAAGATCTGGCCTACGCTTCACCCCTCCACTTT,CASSQDLAYASPLHF,TRBV4-3,many,TRBJ1-6,15,.
TGTGCCAGCAGCTTAGTCACCGGGACAGGGGGCTACGAGCAGTACTTC,CASSLVTGTGGYEQYF,TRBV7-9,many,TRBJ2-7,16,TRBD1
TGTGCCAGCAGCTTACAGACAGGGGGCATCGATGGCTACACCTTC,CASSLQTGGIDGYTF,TRBV7-8,few,TRBJ1-2,15,TRBD1
TGTGCCAGCAGTTTGGCAGTTCCTACCTACGAGCAGTACTTC,CASSLAVPTYEQYF,TRBV27,few,TRBJ2-7,14,.
TGTGCCAGCAGTTACCTTGGGAGGGCCGGAAACACCATATATTTT,CASSYLGRAGNTIYF,TRBV6-5,many,TRBJ1-3,15,.
TGTGCCAGCAGCCCAACGGGCCCGTCCCTGTTTTTT,CASSPTGPSLFF,TRBV7-9,many,TRBJ2-2,12,.
TGCTGTGCTAGAGACCGAACAGGGGGTTGGTACGAGCAGTACTTC,CCARDRTGGWYEQYF,TRBV20-1,.,TRBJ2-7,15,TRBD1
TGTGCCAGCAGTGAATATGGACAGCAAGAGACCCAGTACTTC,CASSEYGQQETQYF,TRBV25-1,many,TRBJ2-5,14,.
TGCGCCAGCACACAGACAGGAGAGCAGTTCTTC,CASTQTGEQFF,TRBV5-1,few,TRBJ2-1,11,.
TGTGCCAGCAGTACTCCCGGGACTAGCGGGCAAGAGACCCAGTACTTC,CASSTPGTSGQETQYF,TRBV25-1,.,TRBJ2-5,16,TRBD2
TGTGCCAGCAGCCCCGGGGGCAGCGCGAACACCGGGGAGCTGTTTTTT,CASSPGGSANTGELFF,TRBV5-5,many,TRBJ2-2,16,.
TGTGCCAGCAGCCCCTCAGGTGTTAGTGGCTACACCTTC,CASSPSGVSGYTF,TRBV12-3/TRBV12-4,many,TRBJ1-2,13,.
TGTGCCAGTGCCCTCTCCTACGAGCAGTACTTC,CASALSYEQYF,TRBV12-3/TRBV12-4,many,TRBJ2-7,11,.